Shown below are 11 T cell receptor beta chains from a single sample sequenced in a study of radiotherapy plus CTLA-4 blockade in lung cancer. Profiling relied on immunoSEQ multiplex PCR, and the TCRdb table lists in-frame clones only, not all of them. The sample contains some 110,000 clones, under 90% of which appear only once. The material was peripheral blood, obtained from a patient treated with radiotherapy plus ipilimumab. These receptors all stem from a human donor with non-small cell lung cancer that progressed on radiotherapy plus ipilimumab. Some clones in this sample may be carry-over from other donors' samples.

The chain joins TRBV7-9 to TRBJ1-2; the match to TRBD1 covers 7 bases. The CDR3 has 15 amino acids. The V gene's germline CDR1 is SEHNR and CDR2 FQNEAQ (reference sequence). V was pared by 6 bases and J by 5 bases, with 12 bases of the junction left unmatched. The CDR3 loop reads CASSFSGTEIYGYTF. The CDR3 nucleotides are TGTGCCAGCAGTTTCTCCGGGACAGAAATTTATGGCTACACCTTC.

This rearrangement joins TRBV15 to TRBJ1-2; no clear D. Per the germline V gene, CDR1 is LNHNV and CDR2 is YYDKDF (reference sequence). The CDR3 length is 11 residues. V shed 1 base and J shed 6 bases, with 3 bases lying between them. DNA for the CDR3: TGTGCCACCAGCAGAGCGAATGGCTACACCTTC. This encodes CATSRANGYTF.

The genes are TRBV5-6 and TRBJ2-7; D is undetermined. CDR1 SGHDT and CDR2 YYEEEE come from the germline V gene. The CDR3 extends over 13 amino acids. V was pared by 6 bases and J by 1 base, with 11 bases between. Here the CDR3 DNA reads TGTGCCAGCACCAAGACCGGGTCCTACGAGCAGTACTTC. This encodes CASTKTGSYEQYF.

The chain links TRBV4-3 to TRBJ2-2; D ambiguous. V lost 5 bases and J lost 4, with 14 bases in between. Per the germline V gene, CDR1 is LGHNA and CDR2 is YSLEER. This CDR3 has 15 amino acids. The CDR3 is CASSAIERGTGELFF. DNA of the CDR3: TGCGCCAGCAGCGCAATAGAGAGAGGCACCGGGGAGCTGTTTTTT.

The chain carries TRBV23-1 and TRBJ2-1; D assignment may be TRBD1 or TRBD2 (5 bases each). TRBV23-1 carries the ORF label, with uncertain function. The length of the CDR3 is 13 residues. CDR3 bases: TGCGATCCTAGAGAGGGGCGTGGGGATGAGCAGTTCTTC. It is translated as CDPREGRGDEQFF.

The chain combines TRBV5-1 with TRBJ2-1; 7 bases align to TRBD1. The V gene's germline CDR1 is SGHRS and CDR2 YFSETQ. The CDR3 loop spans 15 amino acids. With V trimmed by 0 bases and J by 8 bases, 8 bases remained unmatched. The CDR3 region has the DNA TGCGCCAGCAGCTTGGTAGGGGGCCCATGGGATGAGCAGTTCTTC. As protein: CASSLVGGPWDEQFF.

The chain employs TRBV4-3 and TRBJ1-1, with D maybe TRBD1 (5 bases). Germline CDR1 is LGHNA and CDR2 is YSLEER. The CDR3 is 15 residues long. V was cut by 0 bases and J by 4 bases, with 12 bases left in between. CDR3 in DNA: TGCGCCAGCAGCCAAGATCCGGGGCTCGGCACTGAAGCTTTCTTT. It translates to CASSQDPGLGTEAFF.

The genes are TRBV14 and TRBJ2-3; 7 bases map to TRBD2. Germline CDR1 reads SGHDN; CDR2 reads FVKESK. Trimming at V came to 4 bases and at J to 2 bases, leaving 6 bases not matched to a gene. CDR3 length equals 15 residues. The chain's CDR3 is CASSRPGGYTDTQYF. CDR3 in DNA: TGTGCCAGCAGCCGACCGGGGGGATACACAGATACGCAGTATTTT.

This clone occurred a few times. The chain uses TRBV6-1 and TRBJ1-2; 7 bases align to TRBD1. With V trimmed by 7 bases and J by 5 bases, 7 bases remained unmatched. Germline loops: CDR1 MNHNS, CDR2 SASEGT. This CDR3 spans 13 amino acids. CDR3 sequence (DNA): TGTGCCAGCATATCGACAGGGACGTATGGCTACACCTTC. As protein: CASISTGTYGYTF.

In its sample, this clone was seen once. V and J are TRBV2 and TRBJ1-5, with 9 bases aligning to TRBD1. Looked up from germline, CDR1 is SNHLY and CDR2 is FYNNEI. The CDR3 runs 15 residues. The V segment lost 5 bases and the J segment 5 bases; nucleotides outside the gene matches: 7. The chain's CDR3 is CASSSDRGGDQPQHF. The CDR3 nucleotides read TGTGCCAGCAGTTCGGACAGGGGAGGGGATCAGCCCCAGCATTTT.

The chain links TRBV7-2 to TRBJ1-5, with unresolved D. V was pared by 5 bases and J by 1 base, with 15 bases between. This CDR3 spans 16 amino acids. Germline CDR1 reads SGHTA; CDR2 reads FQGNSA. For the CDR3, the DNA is TGTGCCAGCAGCCCAGGTGCCGGGATCAGCAATCAGCCCCAGCATTTT. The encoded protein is CASSPGAGISNQPQHF.